A selection of T cell receptor beta chains follows, all from one sample in a study of shared clonotypes between healthy human individuals. Data came from immunoSEQ multiplex PCR; TCRdb stores just in-frame clones and leaves some out. This sample yields some 490,000 clones, of which over 70% are seen a single time; roughly 13% belongs to the top ten. Sequencing was carried out using PBMCs. The receptors here all came from a woman in her thirties or forties in good health. Some clones in this sample may be carry-over from other donors' samples. The conserved cysteine and the conserved F or W are not part of the CDR3 here. Clone sizes are given selectively: once, few, many, or a class where the clone is expanded.

j_gene | v_gene | abundance | CDR3aa
TRBJ2-5 | TRBV6-1 | few | ASSFYRDGQETQY
TRBJ2-2 | TRBV7-3 | NA | ASSLRGRLAGNTGELF
TRBJ1-5 | TRBV7-2 | NA | ASSSGTSFYSNQPQH
TRBJ2-1 | TRBV4-3 | many | ASSQDYPASGSLYNEQF
TRBJ2-3 | TRBV4-1 | NA | ASSQGEWGGTDTQY
TRBJ2-5 | TRBV29-1 | once | SARTGEETQY
TRBJ1-5 | TRBV5-1 | NA | ASSLAGHSNQPQH
TRBJ2-2 | TRBV18 | NA | ASSDDRGRTGELF
TRBJ2-1 | TRBV5-4 | many | ASSLASGLYNEQF
TRBJ2-3 | TRBV25-1 | once | ASSGGWGLRTDTQY
TRBJ1-2 | TRBV18 | NA | ASSPGQGLDYGYT
TRBJ2-7 | TRBV11-2 | NA | ASRGGQVFVHEQY
TRBJ2-7 | TRBV28 | NA | ASSLSYSYDSRYEQY
TRBJ1-4 | TRBV23-1 | NA | ASSQTQGNEKLF
TRBJ1-2 | TRBV28 | few | ASSLSRVSNYGYT
TRBJ2-5 | TRBV5-1 | NA | ASSFGGGREETQY
TRBJ2-2 | TRBV27 | NA | ASSGGGGRLTGELF
TRBJ1-4 | TRBV28 | NA | ASSFGGRTEKLF
TRBJ1-2 | TRBV5-4 | once | ASSKRDRGPGYT
TRBJ2-3 | TRBV5-6 | many | ASSLAGRFTDTQY
TRBJ2-7 | TRBV18 | NA | ASSQGSANEQY
TRBJ1-1 | TRBV28 | NA | ASSASGQGATEAF
TRBJ2-2 | TRBV18 | NA | ASSPSDRVWTGELF
TRBJ1-4 | TRBV15 | few | ATSRDFGENEKLF
TRBJ1-4 | TRBV5-1 | NA | ASSLNRNEKLF
TRBJ2-6 | TRBV7-3 | NA | ASTPHPGQHSGANVLT
TRBJ2-1 | TRBV9 | NA | ASSPGLANNEQF
TRBJ1-1 | TRBV6-4 | once | ASSDLSRVRNTEAF
TRBJ1-5 | TRBV29-1 | NA | SVGSGNQPQH
TRBJ2-1 | TRBV11-3 | once | ASSLDSGPYNEQF
TRBJ2-7 | TRBV11-2 | NA | ASSLAQGGYREQY
TRBJ2-7 | TRBV27 | once | ASTRFGQDYEQY
TRBJ2-7 | TRBV7-2 | NA | ASSLGPGTSGYEQY
TRBJ2-5 | TRBV7-7 | NA | ASSPGTAPQETQY
TRBJ2-2 | TRBV7-3 | NA | ASSPSKHTGELF
TRBJ1-2 | TRBV28 | NA | ASSFPDRGCGYT
TRBJ2-7 | TRBV7-3 | NA | ASSQGLAGVDEQY
TRBJ1-2 | TRBV18 | NA | ASSPGQGAGYGYT
TRBJ2-1 | TRBV5-4 | NA | ASSRDRVNEQF
TRBJ2-1 | TRBV10-3 | NA | AIREGGSDEQF
TRBJ2-1 | TRBV7-6 | NA | ASSLVQGLSNEQF
TRBJ2-2 | TRBV5-1 | NA | ASSSNQGTGELF
TRBJ1-2 | TRBV30 | NA | AWSAVPGGGYT
TRBJ2-1 | TRBV5-1 | NA | ASSPGLAGDEQF
TRBJ2-5 | TRBV6-4 | NA | ASNQRETNETQY
TRBJ1-5 | TRBV4-3 | NA | ASSQVSSQPQH
TRBJ2-5 | TRBV30 | NA | AWSVLGPRETQY
TRBJ2-1 | TRBV2 | NA | ASSEARRSISEQF
TRBJ2-1 | TRBV27 | NA | ASSPQRGYNEQF
TRBJ2-3 | TRBV6-5 | NA | ASSFRGAQY
TRBJ1-4 | TRBV5-1 | NA | ASSLAGTIEEKLF
TRBJ2-7 | TRBV28 | NA | ASRHYSGPTYEQY
TRBJ2-5 | TRBV27 | NA | ASSSWDTTETQY
TRBJ2-3 | TRBV5-1 | once | ASSLAPGSTDTQY
TRBJ2-3 | TRBV11-2 | many | ASSTYLRGGTDTQY